Listed below are T cell receptor beta chains from one sample, sequenced in a study of identical twins. TCRdb itself ran the 5' RACE reads through MiXCR, one entry per CDR3 protein. The data show around 280,000 distinct CDR3 sequences, under 9.5% seen once. This sample also appeared in a second study, on yellow fever vaccine responses in identical twins.

The sequencing sample was made of memory (CD45RO+) T cells sorted from blood. These receptor sequences come from a woman aged 18 to 35 in good health. The CDR3 runs from the conserved cysteine through the conserved F or W. The D gene is left open where the match is weak. Only part of the rows carry a size: once, few, many, or a class if the clone is expanded.

j_call,d_call,v_call,clone_size,cdr3_aa,cdr3_nt
TRBJ2-2,TRBD2,TRBV25-1,few,CASSIAGGAYNTGELFF,TGTGCCAGCAGTATCGCGGGAGGCGCGTACAACACCGGGGAGCTGTTTTTT
TRBJ1-1,NA,TRBV28,many,CASSLRALNTEAFF,TGTGCCAGCAGTTTGCGGGCTTTGAACACTGAAGCTTTCTTT
TRBJ2-3,TRBD2,TRBV12-3/TRBV12-4,many,CASRKRESTDTQYF,TGTGCCAGCAGGAAGCGGGAAAGCACAGATACGCAGTATTTT
TRBJ1-4,TRBD1,TRBV3-1,NA,CASSQDRGTAEKLFF,TGTGCCAGCAGCCAAGATCGGGGGACAGCTGAAAAACTGTTTTTT
TRBJ2-3,NA,TRBV3-1,NA,CASKWADTQYF,TGTGCCAGCAAGTGGGCAGATACGCAGTATTTT
TRBJ2-1,TRBD2,TRBV7-9,few,CASSPSGGVDEQFF,TGTGCCAGCAGCCCAAGCGGGGGAGTCGATGAGCAGTTCTTC
TRBJ2-7,TRBD2,TRBV5-1,many,CASSLAGVAGPVPYEQYF,TGCGCCAGCAGCTTGGCCGGGGTAGCGGGACCCGTTCCCTACGAGCAGTACTTC
TRBJ1-4,NA,TRBV4-1,many,CASRLVGGDEKLFF,TGCGCCAGCAGGCTCGTCGGGGGGGATGAAAAACTGTTTTTT
TRBJ1-1,TRBD1,TRBV20-1,NA,CSAQKGQGANTEAFF,TGCAGTGCCCAAAAGGGACAGGGGGCAAACACTGAAGCTTTCTTT
TRBJ2-5,TRBD1,TRBV28,many,CASSLLGTGPQETQYF,TGTGCCAGCAGTTTATTGGGGACAGGTCCCCAAGAGACCCAGTACTTC
TRBJ2-3,NA,TRBV5-1,many,CASSLGGKVLDTQYF,TGCGCCAGCAGCTTGGGAGGGAAGGTTTTGGATACGCAGTATTTT
TRBJ2-6,NA,TRBV6-1,NA,CASRSATEGANVLTF,TGTGCCAGCAGGTCAGCTACTGAAGGGGCCAACGTCCTGACTTTC
TRBJ2-7,TRBD1,TRBV24-1,few,CATSDSQDRYSYEQYF,TGTGCCACCAGTGATTCACAGGACAGGTACTCCTACGAGCAGTACTTC
TRBJ2-5,TRBD2,TRBV28,many,CASGSRGVETQYF,TGTGCCAGCGGCTCGCGGGGGGTAGAGACCCAGTACTTC
TRBJ2-5,NA,TRBV25-1,NA,CASSDGGLGETQYF,TGTGCCAGCAGTGATGGAGGGTTGGGGGAGACCCAGTACTTC
TRBJ2-4,NA,TRBV6-2/TRBV6-3,many,CASSQALAKNIQYF,TGTGCCAGCAGCCAGGCATTGGCCAAAAACATTCAGTACTTC
TRBJ2-7,TRBD2,TRBV28,NA,CATGRGGSTHEQYF,TGTGCCACCGGCCGTGGCGGGAGTACCCACGAGCAGTACTTC
TRBJ2-3,NA,TRBV24-1,few,CATSDRTGTDTQYF,TGTGCCACCAGTGATCGTACTGGCACAGATACGCAGTATTTT
TRBJ2-1,TRBD1,TRBV5-1,few,CASSWGQGRDEQFF,TGCGCCAGCAGCTGGGGACAGGGTAGGGATGAGCAGTTCTTC
TRBJ1-2,NA,TRBV20-1,NA,CSAPRAGSYGYTF,TGCAGTGCCCCCCGGGCAGGTTCCTATGGCTACACCTTC
TRBJ1-6,TRBD1,TRBV20-1,NA,CSARDSAGGESPLHF,TGCAGTGCTAGAGATTCAGCAGGGGGCGAATCACCCCTCCACTTT
TRBJ2-7,NA,TRBV5-1,few,CASSPQQGSIPYEQYF,TGCGCCAGCAGCCCACAACAGGGCTCTATTCCCTACGAGCAGTACTTC
TRBJ2-7,TRBD2,TRBV6-2/TRBV6-3,many,CASSSPGTSSYEQYF,TGTGCCAGCAGTTCCCCCGGGACTAGTTCCTACGAGCAGTACTTC
TRBJ1-1,NA,TRBV29-1,few,CSVTNSGTPNTEAFF,TGCAGCGTGACAAATTCCGGGACACCAAACACTGAAGCTTTCTTT
TRBJ1-2,NA,TRBV27,NA,CASRHLRAEDGYTF,TGTGCCAGCAGACACCTAAGGGCAGAGGATGGCTACACCTTC
TRBJ1-5,NA,TRBV5-6,many,CASSSSGQGNQPQHF,TGTGCCAGCAGCTCCTCCGGGCAGGGGAATCAGCCCCAGCATTTT
TRBJ2-3,NA,TRBV7-6,many,CASSPRLGETDTQYF,TGTGCCAGCAGCCCAAGATTAGGCGAGACAGATACGCAGTATTTT
TRBJ2-1,TRBD1,TRBV13,NA,CASSGRDRGYNEQFF,TGTGCCAGCAGCGGCCGGGACAGGGGCTACAATGAGCAGTTCTTC
TRBJ1-1,NA,TRBV7-9,few,CASSLARGRLKNTEAFF,TGTGCCAGCAGCTTAGCGCGCGGACGCTTGAAGAACACTGAAGCTTTCTTT
TRBJ1-4,NA,TRBV12-3/TRBV12-4,many,CASSPDGFWEKLFF,TGTGCCAGCAGTCCAGACGGCTTTTGGGAAAAACTGTTTTTT
TRBJ2-2,TRBD2,TRBV20-1,many,CSARELAGDTGELFF,TGCAGTGCTAGAGAACTAGCGGGAGATACCGGGGAGCTGTTTTTT
TRBJ2-2,NA,TRBV18,many,CASSPQILTGGGSINTGELFF,TGTGCCAGCTCACCCCAGATATTGACAGGAGGTGGTTCCATTAACACCGGGGAGCTGTTTTTT
TRBJ2-1,TRBD2,TRBV5-1,many,CASSASGGDYDEQFF,TGCGCCAGCAGCGCTAGCGGGGGGGATTACGATGAGCAGTTCTTC
TRBJ1-6,TRBD1,TRBV5-1,many,CASSFRTGLNSPLHF,TGCGCCAGCAGCTTTCGGACAGGGCTTAATTCACCCCTCCACTTT
TRBJ2-1,TRBD2,TRBV24-1,many,CATSDSGLSGRWSSYNEQFF,TGTGCCACCAGTGACTCGGGACTAAGCGGGAGATGGAGCTCCTACAATGAGCAGTTCTTC
TRBJ2-5,TRBD2,TRBV12-3/TRBV12-4,many,CASSLGLAEKETQYF,TGTGCCAGCAGTCTGGGACTAGCCGAGAAAGAGACCCAGTACTTC
TRBJ2-1,NA,TRBV10-3,many,CAISESGTNYNEQFF,TGTGCCATCAGTGAGTCGGGCACAAACTACAATGAGCAGTTCTTC
TRBJ1-1,NA,TRBV29-1,NA,CSVTDGGTEAFF,TGCAGCGTTACGGACGGGGGCACTGAAGCTTTCTTT
TRBJ1-2,NA,TRBV7-9,many,CASSLAGQIRGYGYTF,TGTGCCAGCAGCTTAGCGGGCCAGATACGTGGCTATGGCTACACCTTC
TRBJ1-5,NA,TRBV18,few,CASSSQGRQPQHF,TGTGCCAGCTCGTCACAGGGTCGGCAGCCCCAGCATTTT
TRBJ2-2,NA,TRBV28,few,CASSHPGQSTGELFF,TGTGCCAGCAGCCACCCGGGACAAAGCACCGGGGAGCTGTTTTTT
TRBJ2-7,NA,TRBV12-3/TRBV12-4,many,CASSSTGHEQYF,TGTGCCAGCAGTTCGACGGGCCACGAGCAGTACTTC
TRBJ2-1,TRBD2,TRBV6-1,few,CASSVGGTSGSYNEQFF,TGTGCCAGCAGTGTGGGGGGAACTAGCGGGAGCTACAATGAGCAGTTCTTC
TRBJ1-2,NA,TRBV20-1,many,CSARMAGEDYGYTF,TGCAGTGCAAGAATGGCAGGGGAGGACTATGGCTACACCTTC
TRBJ1-3,NA,TRBV5-1,few,CASSEGLAGNTIYF,TGCGCCAGCAGCGAGGGTTTGGCTGGAAACACCATATATTTT
TRBJ1-2,NA,TRBV5-1,NA,CASSPDKWDGYTF,TGCGCCAGCAGCCCGGACAAGTGGGATGGCTACACCTTC